The source of this TCR beta chain is a study of shared clonotypes between healthy human individuals. The study's findings and limits: Some clonotypes were shared by all four sorted-subset donors, while others were not shared. The non-shared ones had lower generation probabilities than the shared ones.

Turning to this clone: The antigen remains unidentified.

Here immunoSEQ multiplex PCR was the method, and the copy in TCRdb shows in-frame clones only, minus some. The table lists millions of clones, more than 80% of them singletons. The CDR3 has 14 amino acids. Trimming removed 7 bases at V and 1 base at J, with 13 bases between. The germline V gene encodes CDR1 MNHNY and CDR2 SVGAGI (reference sequence). The J gene is TRBJ1-1, the V gene TRBV6-6; TRBD1 might be the D (5 bases). The sequence derives from a man aged 18 to 30 in good health. The sequenced sample consisted of naive CD4+ T cells sorted from blood. Subset described: CD45RA+ positively selected. In DNA form, the CDR3 reads TGTGCCAGCACCCAGGGATTCAGGAACACTGAAGCTTTCTTT. Protein: CASTQGFRNTEAFF.